This TCR beta chain was obtained from a study of T cell responses to AZD1222 COVID-19 vaccine. Study-level results: Repertoires were obtained solely post-peak T cell response. Epitopes outside B.1.351 and B.1.1.7 mutated regions reportedly drew nearly half of spike TCRs. Only five or six individuals given AZD1222 were seropositive at baseline. Once two AZD1222 doses were given, Spike-specific TCR breadth and depth went up.

Sequencing was performed with immunoSEQ multiplex PCR; in TCRdb, only in-frame clones are kept and a portion is missing. The repertoire holds about 35,000 clones, with approximately 84% as singletons. A remark on this clone: Antigen specificity is unknown.

Here the sequenced sample was peripheral blood, taken 28 days after the second AZD1222 dose. This receptor was taken from an adult who received the AZD1222 COVID-19 vaccine.

CDR3 nucleotide sequence: TGCGCCAGCAGTGCCGGGACAGGGGAGACAGATACGCAGTATTTT. Amino acid sequence: CASSAGTGETDTQYF. The J gene is TRBJ2-3, the V gene TRBV10-1; 10 bases agree with TRBD1. V shed 4 bases, J shed 3 bases, and the junction held 4 bases outside the gene matches. This CDR3 has 15 amino acids. Looked up from germline, CDR1 is WNHNN and CDR2 is SYGVQD (reference sequence).